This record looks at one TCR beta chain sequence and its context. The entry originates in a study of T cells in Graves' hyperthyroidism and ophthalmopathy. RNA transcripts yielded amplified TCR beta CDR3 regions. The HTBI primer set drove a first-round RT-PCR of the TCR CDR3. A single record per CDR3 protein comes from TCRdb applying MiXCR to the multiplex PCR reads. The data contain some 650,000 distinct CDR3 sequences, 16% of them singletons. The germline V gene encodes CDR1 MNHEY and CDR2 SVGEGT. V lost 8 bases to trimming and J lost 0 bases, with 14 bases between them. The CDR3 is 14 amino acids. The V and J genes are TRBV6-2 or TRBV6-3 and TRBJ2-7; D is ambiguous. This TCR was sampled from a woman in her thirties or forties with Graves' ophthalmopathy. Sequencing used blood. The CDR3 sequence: CASQGGVSSYEQYF. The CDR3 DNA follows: TGTGCCAGCCAAGGTGGGGTAAGCTCCTACGAGCAGTACTTC.